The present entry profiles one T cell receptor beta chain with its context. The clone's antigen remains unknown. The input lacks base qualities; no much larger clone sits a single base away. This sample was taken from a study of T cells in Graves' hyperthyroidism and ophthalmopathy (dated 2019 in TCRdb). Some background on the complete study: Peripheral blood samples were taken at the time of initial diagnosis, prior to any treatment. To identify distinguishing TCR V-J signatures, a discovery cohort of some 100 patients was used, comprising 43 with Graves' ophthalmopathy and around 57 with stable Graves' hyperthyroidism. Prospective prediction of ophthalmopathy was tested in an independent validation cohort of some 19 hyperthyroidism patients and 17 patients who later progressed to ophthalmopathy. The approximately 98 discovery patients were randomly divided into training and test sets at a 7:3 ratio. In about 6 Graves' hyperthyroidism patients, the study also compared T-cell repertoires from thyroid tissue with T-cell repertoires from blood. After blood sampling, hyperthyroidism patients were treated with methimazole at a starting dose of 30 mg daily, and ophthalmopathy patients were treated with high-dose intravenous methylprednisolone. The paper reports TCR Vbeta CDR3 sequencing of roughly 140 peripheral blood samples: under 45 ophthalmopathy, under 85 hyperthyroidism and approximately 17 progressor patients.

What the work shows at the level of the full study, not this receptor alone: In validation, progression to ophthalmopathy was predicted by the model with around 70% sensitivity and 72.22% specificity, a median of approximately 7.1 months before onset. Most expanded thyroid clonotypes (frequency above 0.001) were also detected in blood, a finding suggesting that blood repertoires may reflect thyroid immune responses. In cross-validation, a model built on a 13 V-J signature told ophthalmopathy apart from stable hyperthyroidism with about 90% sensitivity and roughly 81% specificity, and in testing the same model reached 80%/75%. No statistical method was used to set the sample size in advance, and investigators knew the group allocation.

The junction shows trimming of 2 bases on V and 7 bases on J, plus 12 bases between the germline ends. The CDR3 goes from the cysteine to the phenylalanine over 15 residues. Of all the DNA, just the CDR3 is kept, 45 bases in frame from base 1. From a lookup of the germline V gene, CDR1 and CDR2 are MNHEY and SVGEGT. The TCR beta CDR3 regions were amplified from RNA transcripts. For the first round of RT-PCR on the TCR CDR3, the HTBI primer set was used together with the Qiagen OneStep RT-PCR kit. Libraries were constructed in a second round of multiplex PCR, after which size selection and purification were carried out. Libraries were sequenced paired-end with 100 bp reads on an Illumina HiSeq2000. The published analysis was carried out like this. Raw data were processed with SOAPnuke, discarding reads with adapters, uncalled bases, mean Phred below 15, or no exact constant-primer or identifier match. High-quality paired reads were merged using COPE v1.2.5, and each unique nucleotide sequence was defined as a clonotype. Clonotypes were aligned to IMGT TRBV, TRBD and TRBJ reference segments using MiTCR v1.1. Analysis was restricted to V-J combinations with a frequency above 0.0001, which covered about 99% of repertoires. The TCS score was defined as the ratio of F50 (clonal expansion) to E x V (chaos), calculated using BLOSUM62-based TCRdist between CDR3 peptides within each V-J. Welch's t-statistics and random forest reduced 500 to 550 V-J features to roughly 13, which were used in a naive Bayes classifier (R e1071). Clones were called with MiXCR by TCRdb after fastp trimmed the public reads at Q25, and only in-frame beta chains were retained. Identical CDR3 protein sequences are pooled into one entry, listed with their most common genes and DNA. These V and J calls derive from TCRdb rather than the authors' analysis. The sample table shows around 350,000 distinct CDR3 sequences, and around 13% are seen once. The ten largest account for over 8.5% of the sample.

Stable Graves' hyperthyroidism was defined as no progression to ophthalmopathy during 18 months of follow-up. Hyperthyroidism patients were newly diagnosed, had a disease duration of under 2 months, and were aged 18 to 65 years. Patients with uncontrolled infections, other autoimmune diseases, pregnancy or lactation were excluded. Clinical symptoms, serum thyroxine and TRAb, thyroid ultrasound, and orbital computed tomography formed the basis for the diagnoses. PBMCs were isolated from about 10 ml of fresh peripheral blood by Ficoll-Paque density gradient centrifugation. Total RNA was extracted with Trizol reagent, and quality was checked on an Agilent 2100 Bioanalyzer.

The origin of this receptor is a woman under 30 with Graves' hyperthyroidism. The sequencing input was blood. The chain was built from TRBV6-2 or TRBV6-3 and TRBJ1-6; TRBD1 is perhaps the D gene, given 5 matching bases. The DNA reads TGTGCCAGCAGTTACCCCGGGACGGCGAATTCACCCCTCCACTTT. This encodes CASSYPGTANSPLHF.